This T cell receptor beta chain was found in a study of T cell repertoires in cytomegalovirus infection. Broader study findings: Summed public TCR beta family frequency identified CMV carriers bearing the relevant HLA. The response measured ex vivo was dominated by TCR beta clonotypes (HLA-C-restricted and CMV-specific).

This CDR3 is built from 15 residues. V was trimmed by 3 bases and J by 1 base, leaving 12 bases between them. CDR1 and CDR2 (germline): SEHNR, FQNEAQ (reference sequence). This clonotype was detected ten times or more. Its antigen is unknown. One entry per CDR3 protein results from TCRdb running MiXCR on the reads. This table has about 330,000 distinct CDR3 sequences, around a third appearing once. The sequence derives from a human donor in good health (CMV status not recorded). Some clones in this sample may be carry-over from other donors' samples. J is TRBJ1-1 and V is TRBV7-9; D is possibly TRBD1 (6 bases). The sample was cultured PBMCs, taken from culture after CMV antigen stimulation. CDR3 coding DNA: TGTGCCAGCAGCTTCCCGGGACACCCGAACACTGAAGCTTTCTTT. Its protein product is CASSFPGHPNTEAFF.